The 8 T cell receptor beta chains given below trace back to one sample, sequenced in a study of CD8 T cells in Susac syndrome. Reverse transcription used roughly 0.45 to 1 ug RNA and random hexamers. Each CDR3 protein gets one entry after TCRdb re-called the immunoSEQ multiplex PCR reads with MiXCR. Seen here are about 190,000 distinct CDR3 sequences, around 95% observed once, and the top ten hold approximately 0.15%. Sequencing was done on a sample of CD8+ T cells from PBMCs. The receptors here all came from a human donor with Susac syndrome.

The rearrangement links TRBV12-3 or TRBV12-4 to TRBJ1-4, with TRBD1 identical over 7 bases. Trimming cost V 5 bases and J 4 bases; bases outside gene matches: 4. CDR3 size: 14 residues. The CDR3 DNA is TGTGCCAGCAGTAACCGGGACAGTAATGAAAAACTGTTTTTT. This gives the protein CASSNRDSNEKLFF.

J is TRBJ2-7 and V is TRBV7-8; TRBD2 aligns across 10 bases. Germline CDR1 reads SGHVS; CDR2 reads FQNEAQ. CDR3 length equals 16 residues. With 5 bases clipped from V and 7 bases from J, the junction kept 14 bases outside the gene matches. The DNA for the CDR3 is TGTGCCAGCAGCCCCGAAGGGTTAGCGGGAGGCGAAGAGCAGTACTTC. Protein: CASSPEGLAGGEEQYF.

This rearrangement joins TRBV20-1 to TRBJ2-7; 7 bases line up with TRBD1. Germline lookup yields CDR1 DFQATT and CDR2 SNEGSKA (reference sequence). Germline trimming cut 5 bases from V and 4 bases from J; bases unmatched to any gene: 5. The CDR3 spans 12 residues. The CDR3 DNA reads TGCAGTGCTCGGACAGGCGGGTACGAGCAGTACTTC. Its translation: CSARTGGYEQYF.

The chain has TRBV4-1 and TRBJ2-7; 10 nucleotides line up with TRBD2. V lost 0 bases to trimming and J lost 3 bases; unmatched junction nucleotides: 11. Looked up from germline, CDR1 is MGHRA and CDR2 is YSYEKL. The CDR3 loop spans 18 amino acids. The CDR3 region has the DNA TGCGCCAGCAGCCAAGATCAGAACTCCGGACTAGCGGACTACGAGCAGTACTTC. Its translation is CASSQDQNSGLADYEQYF.

The count of this clonotype is one. The chain links TRBV6-5 to TRBJ1-5; 8 bases line up with TRBD1. This CDR3 is built from 13 residues. V dropped 5 bases and J dropped 6; count of bases not matched to a gene: 3. Germline V gene data show CDR1 as MNHEY and CDR2 as SVGAGI. The CDR3 is CASSPGGGQPQHF. CDR3 sequence (DNA): TGTGCCAGCAGTCCAGGGGGCGGTCAGCCCCAGCATTTT.

The V gene is TRBV6-5, the J gene TRBJ2-5, with 7 bases fitting TRBD1. CDR3 length equals 13 residues. V shed 8 bases, J shed 4 bases, and the junction held 7 bases outside the gene matches. Germline V CDR1 and CDR2: MNHEY, SVGAGI. The CDR3 coding sequence is TGTGCCAGCTTCCGGGCAGGGGGAGAGACCCAGTACTTC. As protein: CASFRAGGETQYF.

The chain combines TRBV9 with TRBJ2-2; D is unresolved. CDR1 is SGDLS, CDR2 YYNGEE, per germline. V was clipped by 0 bases and J by 8 bases, with 8 bases between them. This CDR3 has 13 residues. As DNA, the CDR3 is TGTGCCAGCAGCGTAGGTACCGCTGGGGAGCTGTTTTTT. Translating it yields CASSVGTAGELFF.

The V gene is TRBV4-1, the J gene TRBJ1-6; D unclear. Germline CDR1 MGHRA, CDR2 YSYEKL. Trimming stripped 1 base from V and 5 bases from J, with 12 bases between. This CDR3 has 16 residues. CDR3 DNA: TGCGCCAGCAGCCAAGTGAAGGGAACGAATAATTCACCCCTCCACTTT. Its translation: CASSQVKGTNNSPLHF.